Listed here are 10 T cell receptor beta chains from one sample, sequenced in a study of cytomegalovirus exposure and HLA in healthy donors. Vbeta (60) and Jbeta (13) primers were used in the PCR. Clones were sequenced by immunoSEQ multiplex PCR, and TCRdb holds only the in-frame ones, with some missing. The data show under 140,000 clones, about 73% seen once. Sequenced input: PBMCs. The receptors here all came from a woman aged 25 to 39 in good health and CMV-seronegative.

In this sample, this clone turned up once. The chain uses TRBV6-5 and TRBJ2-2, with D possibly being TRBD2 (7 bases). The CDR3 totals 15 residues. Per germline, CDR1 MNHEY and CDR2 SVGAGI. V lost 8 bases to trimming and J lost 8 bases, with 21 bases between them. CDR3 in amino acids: CASFPGGGLSGELFF. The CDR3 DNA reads TGTGCCAGCTTCCCAGGCGGGGGCTTAAGTGGGGAGCTGTTTTTT.

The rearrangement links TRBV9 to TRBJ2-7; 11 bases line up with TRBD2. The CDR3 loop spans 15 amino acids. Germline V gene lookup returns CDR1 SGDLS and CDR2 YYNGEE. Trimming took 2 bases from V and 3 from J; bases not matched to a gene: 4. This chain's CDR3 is CASSVGSGGGYEQYF. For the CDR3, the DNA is TGTGCCAGCAGCGTTGGTAGCGGGGGGGGCTACGAGCAGTACTTC.

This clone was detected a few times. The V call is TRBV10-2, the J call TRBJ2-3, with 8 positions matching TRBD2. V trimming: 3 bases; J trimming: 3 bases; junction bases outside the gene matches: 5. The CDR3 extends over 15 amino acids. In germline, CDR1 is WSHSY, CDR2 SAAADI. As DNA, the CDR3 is TGCGCCAGCAGTGAAAGCGGGAGTGGGACAGATACGCAGTATTTT. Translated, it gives CASSESGSGTDTQYF.

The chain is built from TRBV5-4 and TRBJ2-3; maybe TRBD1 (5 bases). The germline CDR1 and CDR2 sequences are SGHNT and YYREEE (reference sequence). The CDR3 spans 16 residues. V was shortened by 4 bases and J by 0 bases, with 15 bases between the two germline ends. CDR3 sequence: CASSINPGFSTDTQYF. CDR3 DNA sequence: TGTGCCAGCAGCATAAATCCAGGGTTTAGCACAGATACGCAGTATTTT.

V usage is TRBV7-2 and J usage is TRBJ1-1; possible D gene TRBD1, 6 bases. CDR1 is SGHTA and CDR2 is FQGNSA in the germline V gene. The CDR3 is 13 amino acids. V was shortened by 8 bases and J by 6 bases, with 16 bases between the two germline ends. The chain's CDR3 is CASLSLRGAEAFF. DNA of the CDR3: TGTGCCAGCCTATCTCTCAGGGGCGCTGAAGCTTTCTTT.

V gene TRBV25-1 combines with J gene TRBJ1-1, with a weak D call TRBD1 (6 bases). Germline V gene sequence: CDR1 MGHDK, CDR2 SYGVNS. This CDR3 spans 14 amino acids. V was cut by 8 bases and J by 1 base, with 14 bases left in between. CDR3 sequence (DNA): TGTGCCAGCGGGGGCGGGTGGGGGAACACTGAAGCTTTCTTT. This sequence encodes CASGGGWGNTEAFF.

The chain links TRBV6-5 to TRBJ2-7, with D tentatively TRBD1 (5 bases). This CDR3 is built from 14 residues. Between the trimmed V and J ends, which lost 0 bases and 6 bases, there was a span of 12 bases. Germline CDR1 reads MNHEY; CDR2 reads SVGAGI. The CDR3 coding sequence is TGTGCCAGCAGTTACTCCGGCAGGGTGGGCGAGCAGTACTTC. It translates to CASSYSGRVGEQYF.

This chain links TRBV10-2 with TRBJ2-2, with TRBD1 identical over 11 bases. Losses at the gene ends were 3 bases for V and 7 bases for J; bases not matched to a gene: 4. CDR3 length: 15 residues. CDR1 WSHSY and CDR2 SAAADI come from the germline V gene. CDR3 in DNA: TGCGCCAGCAGTGATGGACAGGGGGCTATCGGGGAGCTGTTTTTT. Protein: CASSDGQGAIGELFF.

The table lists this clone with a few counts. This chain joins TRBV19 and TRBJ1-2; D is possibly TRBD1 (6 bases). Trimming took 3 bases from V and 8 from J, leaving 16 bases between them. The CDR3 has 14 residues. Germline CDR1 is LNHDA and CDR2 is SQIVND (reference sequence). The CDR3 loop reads CASSISMGAGGYTF. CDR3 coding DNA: TGTGCCAGTAGTATTAGCATGGGGGCCGGGGGCTACACCTTC.

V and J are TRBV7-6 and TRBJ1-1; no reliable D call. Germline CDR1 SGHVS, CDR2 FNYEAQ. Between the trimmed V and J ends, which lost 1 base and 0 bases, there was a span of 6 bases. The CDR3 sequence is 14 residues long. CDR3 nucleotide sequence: TGTGCCAGCAGCTTAGGTCGTCTGAACACTGAAGCTTTCTTT. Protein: CASSLGRLNTEAFF. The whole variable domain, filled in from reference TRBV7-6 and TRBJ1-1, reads GAGVSQSPRYKVTKRGQDVALRCDPISGHVSLYWYRQALGQGPEFLTYFNYEAQQDKSGLPNDRFSAERPEGSISTLTIQRTEQRDSAMYRCASSLGRLNTEAFFGQGTRLTVV.